Ten or more counts support the clone carrying this T cell receptor beta chain. What it recognizes is unknown. TCR beta cDNA was made from 500 ng total RNA with a constant-region primer. For TCR beta, libraries were produced by three nested multiplex PCR rounds using slightly modified ARM-PCR. The first two PCR rounds used TRBV1-TRBV30 forward primers with a C-beta reverse primer, 9 to 10 cycles each. TCRdb re-called the multiplex PCR reads through MiXCR, storing one row per CDR3 protein. The sample has 100,000 to 150,000 distinct CDR3 sequences, 50% to 65% seen once. These data come from a study of tumor-infiltrating lymphocytes in primary liver carcinoma. In the study overall: Patients included men and women of 30 to 69 years.

The CDR3 has 11 amino acids. Germline-derived CDR1 and CDR2 are MNHEY and SVGAGI. V was trimmed by 5 bases and J by 3 bases, leaving 4 bases between them. Unsorted bulk tissue of about 17-32 mg yielded co-extracted RNA and DNA. Study-wide results and caveats: Among top clones, only about 7.5-24% appeared in all five tumor regions. Relative to tumor region pairs, the tumor-adjacent and tumor-blood pairs showed overlap that was lower. Relative to blood, tumors carried a significantly larger fraction of the repertoire in their top 250 clones (p = 0.039).

The V and J genes are TRBV6-5 and TRBJ1-1; D not certain. The sample taken for sequencing was liver tumor tissue from sampling region 1. As to subset: tumor region T1, superior pole. This clonotype was sampled from a woman aged 55-75 years with primary liver carcinoma and hepatitis B virus infection. In DNA form, the CDR3 reads TGTGCCAGCAGTGGATACACTGAAGCTTTCTTT. Amino acid sequence: CASSGYTEAFF.